The present T cell receptor beta chain was sequenced within a study of blood T cell repertoires in COVID-19. Study-level information: The samples span acute and convalescent COVID-19 from the United States, Italy and Spain. PBMCs, B-cell-depleted T cells, or T cells provided the cDNA or gDNA that made up the material.

Source study methods: From reference gene primer amplification, estimates of nucleated cell counts were derived. Some clones are missing from TCRdb's copy, which holds only in-frame ones; the method was immunoSEQ multiplex PCR. Clone size and V and J calls were adopted from that table, with D and trimming inferred from the DNA. The sample lists 61,000 or so clones, 88% occurring once. CDR3 length: 14 residues. The ends lost 4 bases at V and 5 bases at J; junction bases unmatched: 1. The germline gives CDR1 LGHDT, CDR2 YNNKEL (reference sequence). The clonotype was recovered from a woman aged 45 to 65 with active or convalescent COVID-19. The rearrangement links TRBV3-1 (or the pseudogene TRBV3-2) to TRBJ2-1; 11 nucleotides match TRBD2. Sequenced material: peripheral blood. The chain's CDR3 is CASSLLAGDNEQFF. CDR3 in DNA: TGTGCCAGCAGCCTACTAGCGGGAGACAATGAGCAGTTCTTC.